A selection of T cell receptor beta chains follows, all from one sample in a study of T cells in Graves' hyperthyroidism and ophthalmopathy. TCRdb reanalysed the multiplex PCR reads using MiXCR and keeps one entry per CDR3 protein. The sample records a few hundred thousand distinct CDR3 sequences, more than 15% being singletons. Sequenced input: blood. These receptor sequences come from a woman aged 60 to 75 with Graves' ophthalmopathy. Each CDR3 is given with its conserved first and last residue. Each record gives: V gene, clone size, J gene, CDR3 length, CDR3 protein. Rows may omit the clone size; those that give it use once, few, many or a size class.

v_call: TRBV5-1
clone_size: many
j_call: TRBJ1-2
cdr3_length: 13
cdr3_aa: CASSVDGVDGYTF

v_call: TRBV5-1
clone_size: -
j_call: TRBJ2-5
cdr3_length: 12
cdr3_aa: CASSQDLETQYF

v_call: TRBV5-6
clone_size: few
j_call: TRBJ1-2
cdr3_length: 13
cdr3_aa: CASSYRGSYGYTF

v_call: TRBV30
clone_size: many
j_call: TRBJ2-5
cdr3_length: 14
cdr3_aa: CAWSPRDWRQTQYF

v_call: TRBV7-9
clone_size: many
j_call: TRBJ1-3
cdr3_length: 14
cdr3_aa: CASSLGGGGNTIYF

v_call: TRBV12-3/TRBV12-4
clone_size: few
j_call: TRBJ1-3
cdr3_length: 13
cdr3_aa: CASRVTDGNTIYF

v_call: TRBV27
clone_size: few
j_call: TRBJ2-7
cdr3_length: 15
cdr3_aa: CASSIIFDTSYEQYF

v_call: TRBV7-9
clone_size: many
j_call: TRBJ2-1
cdr3_length: 16
cdr3_aa: CASSPSGVAAYNEQFF

v_call: TRBV28
clone_size: many
j_call: TRBJ2-5
cdr3_length: 15
cdr3_aa: CASSGGGGEAKTQYF

v_call: TRBV10-3
clone_size: few
j_call: TRBJ2-3
cdr3_length: 14
cdr3_aa: CAIRGERGTDTQYF

v_call: TRBV27
clone_size: -
j_call: TRBJ1-1
cdr3_length: 14
cdr3_aa: CASSSNHLGTEAFF

v_call: TRBV7-9
clone_size: few
j_call: TRBJ2-3
cdr3_length: 14
cdr3_aa: CASSSPGARGAQYF

v_call: TRBV7-2
clone_size: many
j_call: TRBJ2-3
cdr3_length: 14
cdr3_aa: CASSLSGFTDTQYF

v_call: TRBV5-1
clone_size: few
j_call: TRBJ2-7
cdr3_length: 13
cdr3_aa: CASSSLVGAEQYF

v_call: TRBV3-1
clone_size: many
j_call: TRBJ2-3
cdr3_length: 16
cdr3_aa: CASSQESGRFTDTQYF

v_call: TRBV7-2
clone_size: many
j_call: TRBJ2-2
cdr3_length: 16
cdr3_aa: CASSLLGLAGAGELFF